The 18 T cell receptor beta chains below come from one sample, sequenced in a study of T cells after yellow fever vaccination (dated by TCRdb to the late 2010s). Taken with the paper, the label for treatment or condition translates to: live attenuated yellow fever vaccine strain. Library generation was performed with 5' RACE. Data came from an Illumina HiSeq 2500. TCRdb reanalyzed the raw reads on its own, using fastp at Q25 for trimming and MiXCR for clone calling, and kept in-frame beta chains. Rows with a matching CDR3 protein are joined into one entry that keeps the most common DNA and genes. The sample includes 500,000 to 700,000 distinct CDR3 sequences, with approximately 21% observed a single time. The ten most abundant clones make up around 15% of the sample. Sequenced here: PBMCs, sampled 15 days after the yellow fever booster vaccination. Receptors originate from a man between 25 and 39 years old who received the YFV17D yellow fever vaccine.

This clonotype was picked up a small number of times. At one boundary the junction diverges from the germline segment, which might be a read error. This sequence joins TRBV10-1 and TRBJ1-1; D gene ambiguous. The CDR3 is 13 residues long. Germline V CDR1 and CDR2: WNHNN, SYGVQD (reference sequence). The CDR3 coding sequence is TGTGCCAGCACTATGGGGATGAACACTGAAGCTTTCTTT. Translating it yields CASTMGMNTEAFF.

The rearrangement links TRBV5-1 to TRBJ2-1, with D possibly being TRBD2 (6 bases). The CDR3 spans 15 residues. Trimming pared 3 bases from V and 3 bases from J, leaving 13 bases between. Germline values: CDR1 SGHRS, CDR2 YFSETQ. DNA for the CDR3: TGCGCCAGCAGCTACCGGCCGGGGGACTACAATGAGCAGTTCTTC. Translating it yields CASSYRPGDYNEQFF. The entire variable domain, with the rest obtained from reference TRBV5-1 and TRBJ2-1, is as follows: KAGVTQTPRYLIKTRGQQVTLSCSPISGHRSVSWYQQTPGQGLQFLFEYFSETQRNKGNFPGRFSGRQFSNSRSEMNVSTLELGDSALYLCASSYRPGDYNEQFFGPGTRLTVL.

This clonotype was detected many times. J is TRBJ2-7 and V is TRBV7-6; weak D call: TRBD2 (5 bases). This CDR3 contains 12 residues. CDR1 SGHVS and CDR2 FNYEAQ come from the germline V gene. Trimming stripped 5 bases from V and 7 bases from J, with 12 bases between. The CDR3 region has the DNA TGTGCCAGCAGCCCAGAGCGCGGGGAGCAGTACTTC. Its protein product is CASSPERGEQYF.

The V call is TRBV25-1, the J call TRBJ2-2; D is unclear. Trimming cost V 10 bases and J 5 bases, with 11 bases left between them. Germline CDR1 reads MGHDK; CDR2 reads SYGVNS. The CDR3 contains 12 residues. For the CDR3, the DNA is TGTGCCACTGAGAGGATAACCGGGGAGCTGTTTTTT. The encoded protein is CATERITGELFF.

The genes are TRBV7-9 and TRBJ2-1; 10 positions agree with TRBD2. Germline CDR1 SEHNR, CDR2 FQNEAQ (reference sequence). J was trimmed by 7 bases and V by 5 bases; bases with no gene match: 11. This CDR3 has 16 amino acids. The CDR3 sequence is CASSQPSSGRNNEQFF. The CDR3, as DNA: TGTGCCAGCAGCCAACCCTCTAGCGGGAGAAATAATGAGCAGTTCTTC.

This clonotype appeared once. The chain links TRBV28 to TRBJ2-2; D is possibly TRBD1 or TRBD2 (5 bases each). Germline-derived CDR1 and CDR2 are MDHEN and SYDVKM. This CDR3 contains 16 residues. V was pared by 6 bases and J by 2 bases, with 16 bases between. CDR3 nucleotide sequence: TGTGCCAGCAGCCTGGGGCGGCTAGCCAACACCGGGGAGCTGTTTTTT. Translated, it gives CASSLGRLANTGELFF.

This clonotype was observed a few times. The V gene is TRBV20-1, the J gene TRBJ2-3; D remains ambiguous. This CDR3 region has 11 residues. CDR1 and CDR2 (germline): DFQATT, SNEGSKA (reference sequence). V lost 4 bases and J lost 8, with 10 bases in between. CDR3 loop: CSATSGATQYF. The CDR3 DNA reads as TGCAGTGCTACTAGTGGCGCTACGCAGTATTTT.

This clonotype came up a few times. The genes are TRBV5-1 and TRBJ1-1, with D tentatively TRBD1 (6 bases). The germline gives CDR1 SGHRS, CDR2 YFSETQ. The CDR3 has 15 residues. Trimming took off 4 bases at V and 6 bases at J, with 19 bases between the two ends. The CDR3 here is CASSLGGGSAAEAFF. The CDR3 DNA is TGCGCCAGCAGCCTGGGGGGGGGCTCCGCGGCTGAAGCTTTCTTT.

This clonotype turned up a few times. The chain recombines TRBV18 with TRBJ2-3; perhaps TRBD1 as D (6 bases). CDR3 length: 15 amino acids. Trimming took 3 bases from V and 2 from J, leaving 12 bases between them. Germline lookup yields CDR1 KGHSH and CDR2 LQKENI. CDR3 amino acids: CASSPSTGTTDTQYF. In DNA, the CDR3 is TGTGCCAGCTCACCTTCAACAGGGACCACAGATACGCAGTATTTT.

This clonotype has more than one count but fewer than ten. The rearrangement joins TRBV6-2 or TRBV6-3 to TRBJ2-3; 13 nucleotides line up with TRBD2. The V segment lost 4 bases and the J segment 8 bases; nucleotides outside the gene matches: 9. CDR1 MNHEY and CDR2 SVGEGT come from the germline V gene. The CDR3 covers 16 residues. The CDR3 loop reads CASSSDGLAGASTQYF. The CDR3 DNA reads TGTGCCAGCAGTTCCGATGGACTAGCGGGGGCGAGTACGCAGTATTTT.

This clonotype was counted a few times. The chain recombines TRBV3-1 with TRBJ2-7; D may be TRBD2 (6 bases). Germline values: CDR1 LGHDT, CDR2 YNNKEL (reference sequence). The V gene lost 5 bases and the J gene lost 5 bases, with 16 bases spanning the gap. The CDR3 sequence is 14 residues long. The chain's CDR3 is CASSARDSRHEQYF. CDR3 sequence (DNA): TGTGCCAGCAGCGCCCGGGACTCACGGCACGAGCAGTACTTC.

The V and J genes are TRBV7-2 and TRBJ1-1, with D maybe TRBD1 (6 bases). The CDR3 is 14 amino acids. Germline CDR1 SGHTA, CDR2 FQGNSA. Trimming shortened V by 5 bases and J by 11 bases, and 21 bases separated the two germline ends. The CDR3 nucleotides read TGTGCCAGCAGCAGACAGGCTAATACGCCCCAGGCTTTCTTT. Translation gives CASSRQANTPQAFF.

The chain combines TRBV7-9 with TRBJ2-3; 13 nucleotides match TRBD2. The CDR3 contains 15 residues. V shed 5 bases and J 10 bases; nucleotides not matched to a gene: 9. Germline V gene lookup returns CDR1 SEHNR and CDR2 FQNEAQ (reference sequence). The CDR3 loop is CASSPQTSGRSPQYF. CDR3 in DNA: TGTGCCAGCAGCCCCCAGACTAGCGGGAGGAGTCCGCAGTATTTT. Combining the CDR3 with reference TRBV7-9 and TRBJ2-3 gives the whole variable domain DTGVSQNPRHKITKRGQNVTFRCDPISEHNRLYWYRQTLGQGPEFLTYFQNEAQLEKSRLLSDRFSAERPKGSFSTLEIQRTEQGDSAMYLCASSPQTSGRSPQYFGPGTRLTVL.

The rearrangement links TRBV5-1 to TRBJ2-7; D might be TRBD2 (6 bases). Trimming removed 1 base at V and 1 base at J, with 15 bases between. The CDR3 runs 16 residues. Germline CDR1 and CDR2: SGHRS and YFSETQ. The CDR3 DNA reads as TGCGCCAGCAGCTTGAGCAGCGGCGGGGAGTCCTACGAGCAGTACTTC. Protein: CASSLSSGGESYEQYF.

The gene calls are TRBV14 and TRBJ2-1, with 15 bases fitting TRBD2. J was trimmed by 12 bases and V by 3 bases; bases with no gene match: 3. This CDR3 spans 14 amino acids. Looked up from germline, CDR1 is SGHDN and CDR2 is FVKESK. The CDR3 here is CASSQGTSGRWQFF. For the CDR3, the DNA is TGTGCCAGCAGCCAGGGGACTAGCGGGAGGTGGCAGTTCTTC. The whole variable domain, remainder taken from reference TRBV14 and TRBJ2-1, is EAGVTQFPSHSVIEKGQTVTLRCDPISGHDNLYWYRRVMGKEIKFLLHFVKESKQDESGMPNNRFLAERTGGTYSTLKVQPAELEDSGVYFCASSQGTSGRWQFFGPGTRLTVL.

The CDR3: CASSQYGTDDYEQYF. CDR3 bases: TGCGCCAGCAGCCAGTACGGGACAGATGACTACGAGCAGTACTTC. This sequence joins TRBV4-1 and TRBJ2-7, with 7 bases matching TRBD1. The V gene's germline CDR1 is MGHRA and CDR2 YSYEKL. This CDR3 is built from 15 residues. The ends lost 3 bases at V and 3 bases at J; junction bases unmatched: 8.

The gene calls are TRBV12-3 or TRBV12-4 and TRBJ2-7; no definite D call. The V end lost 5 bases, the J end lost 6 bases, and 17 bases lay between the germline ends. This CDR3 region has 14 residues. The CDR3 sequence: CASSLRTGGVEQYF. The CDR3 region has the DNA TGTGCCAGCAGTCTGAGGACGGGTGGGGTCGAGCAGTACTTC.

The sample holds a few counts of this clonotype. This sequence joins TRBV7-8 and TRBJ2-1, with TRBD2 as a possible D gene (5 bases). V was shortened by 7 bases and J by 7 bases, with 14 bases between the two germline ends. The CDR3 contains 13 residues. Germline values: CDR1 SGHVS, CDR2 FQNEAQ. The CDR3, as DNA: TGTGCCAGCAATACGAGGGAGTCTAATGAGCAGTTCTTC. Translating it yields CASNTRESNEQFF.